Shown below are 28 T cell receptor beta chains from a single sample sequenced in a study of technical replicates of blood from a handful of donors. The method was immunoSEQ multiplex PCR; TCRdb's version includes in-frame clones alone and lacks a portion of them. The sample includes around 77,000 clones, over 85% of them seen just once. Sequencing was carried out using T cells isolated from PBMCs. Receptor source: a human donor in good health.

This chain links TRBV23-1 with TRBJ2-7, with D tentatively TRBD1 (5 bases). TRBV23-1 is sorted into the ORF group, with uncertain function. The CDR3 runs 14 residues. V lost 0 bases and J lost 3, with 9 bases in between. CDR3 coding DNA: TGCGCCAGCAGTCAATCTTTCAGGGACTACGAGCAGTACTTC. Encoded protein: CASSQSFRDYEQYF.

The rearrangement links TRBV7-6 to TRBJ1-1, with 7 bases matching TRBD1. CDR1 is SGHVS and CDR2 is FNYEAQ in the germline V gene. The length of the CDR3 is 14 residues. The V and J ends lost 2 bases and 3 bases, in that order; junction bases with no gene match: 3. CDR3 nucleotides: TGTGCCAGCAGCTTACAGGGGGTATACACTGAAGCTTTCTTT. It encodes CASSLQGVYTEAFF.

This chain links TRBV28 with TRBJ2-1, with TRBD2 identical over 10 bases. From germline, CDR1 is MDHEN and CDR2 SYDVKM. Trimming removed 7 bases from V and 6 bases from J; junction bases left unmatched: 18. The CDR3 length is 18 residues. The CDR3 reads CASNLRQGLLAGFNEQFF. Written as DNA, the CDR3 is TGTGCCAGCAACCTCCGACAGGGTCTACTAGCGGGGTTCAATGAGCAGTTCTTC.

This clone was seen once. This sequence joins TRBV6-1 and TRBJ1-4; the match to TRBD1 covers 7 bases. In germline, CDR1 is MNHNS, CDR2 SASEGT. This CDR3 spans 13 amino acids. Trimming took 7 bases from V and 7 from J; bases not matched to a gene: 6. DNA for the CDR3: TGTGCCAGCACAGACAGGGCCCGTGAAAAACTGTTTTTT. Its translation: CASTDRAREKLFF.

The chain carries TRBV5-4 and TRBJ2-7; 7 nucleotides align to TRBD1. The V gene's germline CDR1 is SGHNT and CDR2 YYREEE (reference sequence). This CDR3 comprises 15 residues. The ends lost 0 bases at V and 2 bases at J; junction bases unmatched: 5. The CDR3 DNA reads TGTGCCAGCAGCTTGGCCCGGGACAGTCCCTACGAGCAGTACTTC. Translated, it gives CASSLARDSPYEQYF.

The chain couples TRBV18 to TRBJ2-5, with TRBD2 matching over 7 bases. Trimming took 4 bases from V and 5 from J; bases not matched to a gene: 7. This CDR3 contains 14 residues. Germline values: CDR1 KGHSH, CDR2 LQKENI. For the CDR3, the DNA is TGTGCCAGCTCACGGAGCGGGATCGATGAGACCCAGTACTTC. Residues: CASSRSGIDETQYF.

The chain joins TRBV14 to TRBJ1-3, with 7 bases that match TRBD1. V trimming: 4 bases; J trimming: 2 bases; junction bases outside the gene matches: 2. CDR1 and CDR2 from the germline V gene are SGHDN and FVKESK. The CDR3 contains 14 residues. CDR3 DNA sequence: TGTGCCAGCAGCCGCGGACAGGCTGGAAACACCATATATTTT. The encoded protein is CASSRGQAGNTIYF.

This chain links TRBV2 with TRBJ1-3; a possible D gene is TRBD1 (6 bases). This CDR3 region has 16 residues. Germline lookup yields CDR1 SNHLY and CDR2 FYNNEI. Trimming shortened V by 2 bases and J by 0 bases, and 11 bases separated the two germline ends. Written as DNA, the CDR3 is TGTGCCAGCAGTGAAATAACAGGGACCTCTGGAAACACCATATATTTT. This encodes CASSEITGTSGNTIYF.

CDR3 protein: CASSPRDIDQPQHF. CDR3 nucleotides: TGTGCCAGCTCACCACGAGACATCGATCAGCCCCAGCATTTT. The gene calls are TRBV18 and TRBJ1-5, with D unresolved. The CDR3 is 14 amino acids. The V end was cut by 1 base, the J end by 5 bases, with 9 bases between. Germline lookup yields CDR1 KGHSH and CDR2 LQKENI.

Worth noting for this clone: A junction end diverges from the germline sequence, so it may reflect a read error. The chain carries TRBV4-1 and TRBJ2-2, with a tentative D call TRBD2 (6 bases). CDR3 length equals 15 residues. In germline, CDR1 is MGHRA, CDR2 YSYEKL. The CDR3 region is CVSSQGDPGVRELFF. The CDR3 region has the DNA TGCGTCAGCAGCCAAGGGGACCCGGGGGTCCGGGAGCTGTTTTTT.

This chain joins TRBV23-1 and TRBJ1-5, with D possibly matching TRBD1 (6 bases). TRBV23-1 has ORF status, its function being uncertain. This CDR3 contains 16 residues. V dropped 6 bases and J dropped 2 bases, with 17 bases sitting between them. In DNA form, the CDR3 reads TGCGCCAGCAGCACCCCTGGGCAGGGGTGCAATCAGCCCCAGCATTTT. It yields the protein CASSTPGQGCNQPQHF.

In its sample, this clone was seen a few times. The chain carries TRBV27 and TRBJ2-7, with TRBD1 as a possible D gene (6 bases). Per the germline V gene, CDR1 is MNHEY and CDR2 is SMNVEV (reference sequence). This CDR3 has 13 residues. V shed 7 bases and J shed 2 bases, with 12 bases lying between them. CDR3 region: CASTLTGTYEQYF. The CDR3 DNA reads as TGTGCCAGCACCCTAACAGGGACCTACGAGCAGTACTTC.

The J gene is TRBJ2-7, the V gene TRBV28; weak D call: TRBD1 (6 bases). The germline V gene encodes CDR1 MDHEN and CDR2 SYDVKM. The CDR3 totals 13 residues. Trimming stripped 1 base from V and 7 bases from J, with 11 bases between. The CDR3 DNA is TGTGCCAGCAGTTTATTAGGGGGTGGGGAGCAGTACTTC. It encodes CASSLLGGGEQYF.

The chain employs TRBV15 and TRBJ2-7; 13 positions match TRBD2. The CDR3 sequence is 15 residues long. J lost 6 bases, V lost 5 bases, and 7 bases had no gene match. Per the germline V gene, CDR1 is LNHNV and CDR2 is YYDKDF (reference sequence). The CDR3 DNA reads as TGTGCCACCAGCGAGGGTGGACTAGCGGGAGTCGAGCAGTACTTC. Its protein is CATSEGGLAGVEQYF. Full variable domain (outside the CDR3, taken from reference TRBV15 and TRBJ2-7): DAMVIQNPRYQVTQFGKPVTLSCSQTLNHNVMYWYQQKSSQAPKLLFHYYDKDFNNEADTPDNFQSRRPNTSFCFLDIRSPGLGDTAMYLCATSEGGLAGVEQYFGPGTRLTVT.

This clone has more than one count but fewer than ten. The rearrangement links TRBV2 to TRBJ1-5, with D maybe TRBD1 (5 bases). The CDR3 covers 16 residues. CDR1 is SNHLY and CDR2 is FYNNEI in the germline V gene. V lost 2 bases and J lost 2, with 13 bases in between. The DNA of the CDR3 is TGTGCCAGCAGTGAACGGGCGGGGGACGGCAATCAGCCCCAGCATTTT. This gives the protein CASSERAGDGNQPQHF.

The chain couples TRBV13 to TRBJ2-3; TRBD2 matches 8 bases. The CDR3 is 16 residues long. V lost 1 base, J lost 3 bases, and 6 bases stayed unmatched. Germline V CDR1 and CDR2: PRHDT, FYEKMQ (reference sequence). This CDR3 is CASSLAGGPSTDTQYF. CDR3 in DNA: TGTGCCAGCAGCTTAGCGGGAGGGCCCTCGACAGATACGCAGTATTTT.

This clone was counted only a few times. The chain recombines TRBV30 with TRBJ2-2; TRBD2 agrees at 7 bases. Germline V lookup: CDR1 GTSNPN, CDR2 SVGIG (reference sequence). Trimming removed 3 bases from V and 4 bases from J; junction bases left unmatched: 8. There are 15 residues in the CDR3. The CDR3 DNA is TGTGCCTGGAGGGTGGCGGGAGACCTCACCGGGGAGCTGTTTTTT. Protein sequence: CAWRVAGDLTGELFF. Full variable domain (outside the CDR3, taken from reference TRBV30 and TRBJ2-2): SQTIHQWPATLVQPVGSPLSLECTVEGTSNPNLYWYRQAAGRGLQLLFYSVGIGQISSEVPQNLSASRPQDRQFILSSKKLLLSDSGFYLCAWRVAGDLTGELFFGEGSRLTVL.

The chain has TRBV11-2 and TRBJ2-2; 14 positions agree with TRBD2. Per the germline V gene, CDR1 is SGHAT and CDR2 is FQNNGV. Trimming removed 5 bases from V and 4 bases from J; junction bases left unmatched: 9. CDR3 length equals 18 residues. The CDR3 here is CASSARLAGGSRTGELFF. The CDR3 region has the DNA TGTGCCAGCAGCGCGCGACTAGCGGGAGGGTCGCGCACCGGGGAGCTGTTTTTT.

V usage is TRBV27 and J usage is TRBJ2-5; unclear D gene. The CDR3 has 13 residues. Trimming pared 6 bases from V and 0 bases from J, leaving 8 bases between. Germline CDR1 reads MNHEY; CDR2 reads SMNVEV (reference sequence). The CDR3, as DNA: TGTGCCAGCAGACTAAGAAACCAAGAGACCCAGTACTTC. It yields the protein CASRLRNQETQYF.

The rearrangement joins TRBV6-5 to TRBJ2-7; D unresolved. CDR1 is MNHEY and CDR2 is SVGAGI in the germline V gene. The V gene lost 2 bases and the J gene lost 4 bases, with 9 bases spanning the gap. The length of the CDR3 is 13 residues. CDR3 bases: TGTGCCAGCAGTTACAATACATTTTACGAGCAGTACTTC. It codes for CASSYNTFYEQYF.

This clone was recorded only once. This sample also contains other DNA sequences that code for the same CDR3. The rearrangement uses TRBV27 and TRBJ1-5; D not certain. The V end was cut by 8 bases, the J end by 4 bases, with 9 bases between. Germline values: CDR1 MNHEY, CDR2 SMNVEV (reference sequence). The CDR3 runs 12 residues. CDR3 nucleotides: TGTGCCAGCCGTCGGGGAAATCAGCCCCAGCATTTT. Its protein product is CASRRGNQPQHF.

V gene TRBV27 combines with J gene TRBJ2-7, with TRBD1 as a possible D gene (6 bases). The V gene lost 6 bases and the J gene lost 2 bases, with 17 bases spanning the gap. The CDR3 consists of 15 residues. Germline values: CDR1 MNHEY, CDR2 SMNVEV (reference sequence). The CDR3 loop reads CASSSYGAGAYEQYF. The CDR3 coding sequence is TGTGCCAGCAGCTCCTACGGCGCAGGGGCCTACGAGCAGTACTTC.

This chain uses TRBV18 with TRBJ1-1; D uncertain. The CDR3 loop spans 13 amino acids. Germline V gene lookup returns CDR1 KGHSH and CDR2 LQKENI. With 0 bases removed from V and 6 bases from J, the gap between germline ends came to 8 bases. In DNA, the CDR3 is TGTGCCAGCTCACCACCGGTGGAGGCTGAAGCTTTCTTT. The encoded protein is CASSPPVEAEAFF.

The J gene is TRBJ2-2, the V gene TRBV11-2; 9 bases fit TRBD2. The germline V gene encodes CDR1 SGHAT and CDR2 FQNNGV. V lost 7 bases, J lost 4 bases, and 16 bases stayed unmatched. The length of the CDR3 is 18 residues. CDR3 in amino acids: CASKISGGLITTTGELFF. The CDR3 coding sequence is TGTGCCAGCAAAATTAGCGGGGGACTAATAACCACCACCGGGGAGCTGTTTTTT.

This sequence joins TRBV28 and TRBJ1-2; the match to TRBD1 covers 7 bases. Germline V gene lookup returns CDR1 MDHEN and CDR2 SYDVKM. This CDR3 spans 18 amino acids. Trimming at V came to 4 bases and at J to 4 bases, leaving 18 bases not matched to a gene. CDR3 DNA sequence: TGTGCCAGCAGTTACGGACAGGATGAGTCCCAGTCCGTCTATGGCTACACCTTC. Translated: CASSYGQDESQSVYGYTF.

The chain recombines TRBV2 with TRBJ1-5; D is uncertain. This CDR3 region has 15 residues. Germline assignment: CDR1 SNHLY and CDR2 FYNNEI. Trimming shortened V by 4 bases and J by 0 bases, and 10 bases separated the two germline ends. CDR3 sequence (DNA): TGTGCCAGCAGTGCCCCGACATCTAGCAATCAGCCCCAGCATTTT. This sequence encodes CASSAPTSSNQPQHF.

The chain joins TRBV6-5 to TRBJ2-2; D is unresolved. V dropped 3 bases and J dropped 5 bases, with 7 bases sitting between them. Germline CDR1 is MNHEY and CDR2 is SVGAGI. The CDR3 sequence is 13 residues long. The CDR3 coding sequence is TGTGCCAGCAGTTATTCCGGTACCGGGGAGCTGTTTTTT. Encoded protein: CASSYSGTGELFF.

CDR3 loop: CASSLGGLNTEAFF. The CDR3 DNA is TGTGCCAGCAGCTTAGGGGGGCTGAACACTGAAGCTTTCTTT. The V call is TRBV11-2, the J call TRBJ1-1; TRBD1 is a possible D gene (6 bases). The CDR3 totals 14 residues. The V gene lost 1 base and the J gene lost 0 bases, with 6 bases spanning the gap. Germline lookup yields CDR1 SGHAT and CDR2 FQNNGV.